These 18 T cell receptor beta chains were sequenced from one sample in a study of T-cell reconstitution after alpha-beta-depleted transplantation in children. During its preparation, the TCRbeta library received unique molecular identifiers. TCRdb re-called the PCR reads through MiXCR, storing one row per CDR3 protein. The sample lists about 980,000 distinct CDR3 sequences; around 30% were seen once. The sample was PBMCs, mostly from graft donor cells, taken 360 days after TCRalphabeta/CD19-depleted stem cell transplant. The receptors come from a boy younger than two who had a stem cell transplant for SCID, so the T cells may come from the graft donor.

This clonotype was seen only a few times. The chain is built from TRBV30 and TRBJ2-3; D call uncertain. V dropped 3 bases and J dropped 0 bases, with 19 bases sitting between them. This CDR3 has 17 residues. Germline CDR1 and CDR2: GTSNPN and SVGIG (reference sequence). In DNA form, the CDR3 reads TGTGCCTGGAGCAAGACAATGAAGCTATCTAGCACAGATACGCAGTATTTT. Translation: CAWSKTMKLSSTDTQYF.

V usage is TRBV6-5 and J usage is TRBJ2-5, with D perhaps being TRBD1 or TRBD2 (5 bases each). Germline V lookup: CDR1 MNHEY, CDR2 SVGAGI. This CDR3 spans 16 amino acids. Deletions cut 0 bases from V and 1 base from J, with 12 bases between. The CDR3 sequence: CASSYSRGSSQETQYF. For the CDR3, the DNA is TGTGCCAGCAGTTACTCGAGGGGAAGTTCCCAAGAGACCCAGTACTTC.

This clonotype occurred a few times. This CDR3 is CASSSINTDTQYF. The CDR3, as DNA: TGTGCCAGCAGCTCTATCAACACAGATACGCAGTATTTT. The gene calls are TRBV7-3 and TRBJ2-3; D is unresolved. Trimming removed 4 bases at V and 2 bases at J, with 7 bases between. The CDR3 spans 13 residues. The germline CDR1 and CDR2 sequences are SGHTA and FQGTGA. Looking up the rest from reference TRBV7-3 and TRBJ2-3 gives the full variable domain: GAGVSQTPSNKVTEKGKYVELRCDPISGHTALYWYRQSLGQGPEFLIYFQGTGAADDSGLPNDRFFAVRPEGSVSTLKIQRTERGDSAVYLCASSSINTDTQYFGPGTRLTVL.

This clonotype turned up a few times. DNA for the CDR3: TGTGCCAGACGACTAGCGGCAGAGACCCAGTACTTC. This translates into CARRLAAETQYF. The chain combines TRBV19 with TRBJ2-5; 9 nucleotides align to TRBD2. V was pared by 9 bases and J by 4 bases, with 3 bases of the junction left unmatched. Per the germline V gene, CDR1 is LNHDA and CDR2 is SQIVND (reference sequence). CDR3 length: 12 amino acids.

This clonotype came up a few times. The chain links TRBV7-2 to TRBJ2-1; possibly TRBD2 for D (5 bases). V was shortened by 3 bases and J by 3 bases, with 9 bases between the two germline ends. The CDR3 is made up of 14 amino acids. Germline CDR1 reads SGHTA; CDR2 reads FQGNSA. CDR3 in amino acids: CASSFSRDYNEQFF. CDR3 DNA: TGTGCCAGCAGCTTTTCCCGGGACTACAATGAGCAGTTCTTC. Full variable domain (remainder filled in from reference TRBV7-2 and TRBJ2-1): GAGVSQSPSNKVTEKGKDVELRCDPISGHTALYWYRQSLGQGLEFLIYFQGNSAPDKSGLPSDRFSAERTGGSVSTLTIQRTQQEDSAVYLCASSFSRDYNEQFFGPGTRLTVL.

In DNA form, the CDR3 reads TGTGCCAGCAGTTTCGGGAATACAGGGCCCAATGAGCAGTTCTTC. As protein: CASSFGNTGPNEQFF. The chain couples TRBV12-3 or TRBV12-4 to TRBJ2-1, with a weak D call TRBD1 (6 bases). Trimming shortened V by 3 bases and J by 6 bases, and 15 bases separated the two germline ends. The CDR3 extends over 15 amino acids.

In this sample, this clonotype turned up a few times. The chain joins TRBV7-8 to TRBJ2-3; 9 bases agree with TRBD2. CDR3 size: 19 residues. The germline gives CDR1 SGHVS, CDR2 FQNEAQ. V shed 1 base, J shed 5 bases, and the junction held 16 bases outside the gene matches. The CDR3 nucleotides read TGTGCCAGCAGCTTAGGAGTCCTAGCGGGGAGGCAACTGGGAGATACGCAGTATTTT. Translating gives CASSLGVLAGRQLGDTQYF. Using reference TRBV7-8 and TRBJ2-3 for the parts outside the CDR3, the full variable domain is GAGVSQSPRYKVAKRGQDVALRCDPISGHVSLFWYQQALGQGPEFLTYFQNEAQLDKSGLPSDRFFAERPEGSVSTLKIQRTQQEDSAVYLCASSLGVLAGRQLGDTQYFGPGTRLTVL.

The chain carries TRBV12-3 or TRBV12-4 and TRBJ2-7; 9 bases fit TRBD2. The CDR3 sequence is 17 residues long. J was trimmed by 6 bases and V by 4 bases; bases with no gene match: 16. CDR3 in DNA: TGTGCCAGCAGTTCGACCCGTGGCGGGGGGGATGAGCGCGAGCAGTACTTC. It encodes CASSSTRGGGDEREQYF.

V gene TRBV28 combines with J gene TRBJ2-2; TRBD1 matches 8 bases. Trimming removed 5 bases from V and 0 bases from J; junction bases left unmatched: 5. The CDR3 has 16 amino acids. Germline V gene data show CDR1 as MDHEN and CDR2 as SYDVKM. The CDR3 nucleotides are TGTGCCAGCAGTCCCCCGGACAGGGCGAACACCGGGGAGCTGTTTTTT. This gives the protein CASSPPDRANTGELFF.

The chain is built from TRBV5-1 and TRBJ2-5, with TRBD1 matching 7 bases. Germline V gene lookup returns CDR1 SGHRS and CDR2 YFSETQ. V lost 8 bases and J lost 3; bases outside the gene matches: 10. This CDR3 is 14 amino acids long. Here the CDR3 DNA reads TGCGCCAGTCGCCCCGGGACAGTTGAAGAGACCCAGTACTTC. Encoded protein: CASRPGTVEETQYF.

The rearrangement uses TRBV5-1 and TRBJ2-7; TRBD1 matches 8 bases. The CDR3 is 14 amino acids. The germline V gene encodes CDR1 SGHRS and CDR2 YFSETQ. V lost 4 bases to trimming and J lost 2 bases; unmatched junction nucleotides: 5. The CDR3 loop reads CASSAGQEPYEQYF. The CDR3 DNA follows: TGCGCCAGCAGCGCGGGACAGGAACCCTACGAGCAGTACTTC.

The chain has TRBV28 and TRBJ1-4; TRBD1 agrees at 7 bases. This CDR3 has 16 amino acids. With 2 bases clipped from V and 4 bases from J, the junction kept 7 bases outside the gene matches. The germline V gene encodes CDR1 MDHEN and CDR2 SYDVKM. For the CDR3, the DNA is TGTGCCAGCAGTTTACAGGCGACAGGGAGTAATGAAAAACTGTTTTTT. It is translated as CASSLQATGSNEKLFF.

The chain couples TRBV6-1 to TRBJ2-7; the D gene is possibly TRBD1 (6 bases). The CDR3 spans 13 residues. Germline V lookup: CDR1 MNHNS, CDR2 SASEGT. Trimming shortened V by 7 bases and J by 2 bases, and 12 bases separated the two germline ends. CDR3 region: CASTQDSPYEQYF. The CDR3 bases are TGTGCCAGCACCCAGGACAGTCCCTACGAGCAGTACTTC.

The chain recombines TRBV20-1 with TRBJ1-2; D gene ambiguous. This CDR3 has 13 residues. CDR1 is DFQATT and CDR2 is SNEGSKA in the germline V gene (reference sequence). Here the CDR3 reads CSLPGSVPYGYTF. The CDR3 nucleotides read TGCAGCCTCCCGGGCAGCGTCCCCTATGGCTACACCTTC.

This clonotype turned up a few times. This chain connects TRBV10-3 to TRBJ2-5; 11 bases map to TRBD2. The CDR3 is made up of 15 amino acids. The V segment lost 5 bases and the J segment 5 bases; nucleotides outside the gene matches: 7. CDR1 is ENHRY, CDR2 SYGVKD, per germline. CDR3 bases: TGTGCCATCAGTACAATAGCGGGGGGGTCGGAGACCCAGTACTTC. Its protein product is CAISTIAGGSETQYF.

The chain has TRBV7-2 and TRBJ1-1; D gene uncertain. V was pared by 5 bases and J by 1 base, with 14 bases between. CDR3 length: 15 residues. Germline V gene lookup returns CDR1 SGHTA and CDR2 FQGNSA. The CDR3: CASSRSEGSNTEAFF. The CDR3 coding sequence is TGTGCCAGCAGCCGATCGGAGGGATCGAACACTGAAGCTTTCTTT.

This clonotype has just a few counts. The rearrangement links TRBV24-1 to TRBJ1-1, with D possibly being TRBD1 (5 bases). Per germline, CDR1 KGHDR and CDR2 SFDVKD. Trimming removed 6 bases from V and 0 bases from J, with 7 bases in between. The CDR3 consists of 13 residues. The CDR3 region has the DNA TGTGCCACCAGTAAGGGGATGAACACTGAAGCTTTCTTT. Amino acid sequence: CATSKGMNTEAFF.

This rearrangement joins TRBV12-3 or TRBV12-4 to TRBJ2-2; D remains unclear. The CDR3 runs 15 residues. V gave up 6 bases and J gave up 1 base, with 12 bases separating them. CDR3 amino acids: CASSVLNKNTGELFF. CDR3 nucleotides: TGTGCCAGCAGCGTACTAAACAAGAACACCGGGGAGCTGTTTTTT.